Following are 10 T cell receptor beta chains from one sample sequenced in a study of long-term antiretroviral therapy in people with HIV. An immunoSEQ assay, version v3.0, was performed at survey level. Data came from immunoSEQ multiplex PCR; TCRdb stores just in-frame clones and leaves some out. Of around 21,000 clones listed, 82% are singletons. This specimen was unsorted PBMCs, taken 0.2 years after starting antiretroviral therapy. All receptors derive from a woman in her 30s with HIV.

The chain employs TRBV5-6 and TRBJ2-5; 9 bases are shared with TRBD1. Germline lookup yields CDR1 SGHDT and CDR2 YYEEEE. V lost 3 bases to trimming and J lost 5 bases; unmatched junction nucleotides: 11. This CDR3 region has 16 residues. This chain's CDR3 is CASSSTGGSADETQYF. CDR3 DNA: TGTGCCAGCAGCTCCACAGGGGGCTCAGCGGATGAGACCCAGTACTTC. The full variable domain, with the rest looked up from reference TRBV5-6 and TRBJ2-5, is DAGVTQSPTHLIKTRGQQVTLRCSPKSGHDTVSWYQQALGQGPQFIFQYYEEEERQRGNFPDRFSGHQFPNYSSELNVNALLLGDSALYLCASSSTGGSADETQYFGPGTRLLVL.

This rearrangement joins TRBV18 to TRBJ2-5, with no clear D. Germline V gene lookup returns CDR1 KGHSH and CDR2 LQKENI. This CDR3 region has 14 residues. V shed 2 bases and J shed 6 bases, with 13 bases lying between them. Written as DNA, the CDR3 is TGTGCCAGCTCACCATTTTTCTCTAAGAAGACCCAGTACTTC. This encodes CASSPFFSKKTQYF.

This clone appeared a few times. The CDR3 bases are TGTGCCAGCAGTGAATCCGAGACAGACTATAATTCACCCCTCCACTTT. Encoded protein: CASSESETDYNSPLHF. This chain connects TRBV6-1 to TRBJ1-6, with a tentative D call TRBD1 (5 bases). CDR3 length: 16 residues. Trimming removed 2 bases at V and 3 bases at J, with 11 bases between. Per the germline V gene, CDR1 is MNHNS and CDR2 is SASEGT.

The rearrangement links TRBV7-3 to TRBJ2-3; 8 positions match TRBD2. The germline V gene encodes CDR1 SGHTA and CDR2 FQGTGA. Trimming took 3 bases from V and 6 from J; bases not matched to a gene: 8. The CDR3 runs 15 residues. CDR3 bases: TGTGCCAGCAGCTTCAGCGGGGGTTTGAGTGATACGCAGTATTTT. Its translation: CASSFSGGLSDTQYF.

The V and J genes are TRBV14 and TRBJ1-4; no firm D call. Trimming cost V 5 bases and J 5 bases, with 12 bases left between them. Germline V gene sequence: CDR1 SGHDN, CDR2 FVKESK. CDR3 length: 14 amino acids. As DNA, the CDR3 is TGTGCCAGCAGCTACGGACCGATGAATGAAAAACTGTTTTTT. Protein sequence: CASSYGPMNEKLFF.

The chain uses TRBV4-1 and TRBJ2-1; TRBD2 aligns across 9 bases. Germline CDR1 reads MGHRA; CDR2 reads YSYEKL. With 1 base clipped from V and 11 bases from J, the junction kept 6 bases outside the gene matches. The CDR3 is made up of 14 amino acids. The CDR3 DNA sequence: TGCGCCAGCAGCCAAGGGATCCCTAGCGGGAAGCAGTTCTTC. Amino acid sequence: CASSQGIPSGKQFF.

The V and J genes are TRBV27 and TRBJ2-2; no clear D gene. CDR3 length: 13 amino acids. Between the trimmed V and J ends, which lost 6 bases and 7 bases, there was a span of 12 bases. Germline V lookup: CDR1 MNHEY, CDR2 SMNVEV (reference sequence). The CDR3 reads CASRTVSVGELFF. The CDR3 nucleotides are TGTGCCAGCAGAACCGTATCAGTCGGGGAGCTGTTTTTT.

The genes are TRBV30 and TRBJ2-2, with D hard to call. CDR3 size: 14 residues. CDR1 is GTSNPN and CDR2 is SVGIG in the germline V gene (reference sequence). Trimming cost V 0 bases and J 2 bases, with 7 bases left between them. The DNA of the CDR3 is TGTGCCTGGAGTGTAAACCTCAACACCGGGGAGCTGTTTTTT. This codes for CAWSVNLNTGELFF. Together with reference TRBV30 and TRBJ2-2, the CDR3 gives the full variable domain: SQTIHQWPATLVQPVGSPLSLECTVEGTSNPNLYWYRQAAGRGLQLLFYSVGIGQISSEVPQNLSASRPQDRQFILSSKKLLLSDSGFYLCAWSVNLNTGELFFGEGSRLTVL.

This clone was seen more than once but under ten times. The chain carries TRBV7-2 and TRBJ1-4; D gene uncertain. Germline V CDR1 and CDR2: SGHTA, FQGNSA. The CDR3 length is 13 residues. V dropped 6 bases and J dropped 4 bases, with 9 bases sitting between them. The CDR3 sequence is CASSGSVNEKLFF. CDR3 nucleotides: TGTGCCAGCAGTGGCAGCGTTAATGAAAAACTGTTTTTT.

The V call is TRBV29-1, the J call TRBJ1-1; D gene uncertain. Trimming left V 4 bases short and J 1 base short, with 7 bases between. CDR3 size: 12 residues. Looked up from germline, CDR1 is SQVTM and CDR2 is ANQGSEA. The CDR3 DNA reads TGCAGCGTTGGTTTTAGGAACACTGAAGCTTTCTTT. Encoded protein: CSVGFRNTEAFF.